This record covers a single T cell receptor (beta chain). Its target is unknown. This entry comes from a study of T cells in localized non-small cell lung cancer. Overall study results and limits: In adjacent lung, a median roughly 53 of the top 100 tumor clones were found. The study found T cell clonality highest in uninvolved adjacent lung, above tumor.

This table comes from immunoSEQ multiplex PCR, and its TCRdb copy is limited to in-frame clones, with some not included. The data contain 25,000 to 35,000 clones, 80% to 90% of them singletons. This TCR came from a woman aged 35 to 75 with stage I lung adenocarcinoma. The source material was peripheral blood, sampled before any cancer treatment.

CDR3 region: CASSVEGGTGGLAGIYNEQFF. The CDR3 DNA follows: TGTGCCAGCAGCGTAGAGGGCGGGACAGGGGGACTAGCGGGGATCTACAATGAGCAGTTCTTC. The chain recombines TRBV9 with TRBJ2-1, with TRBD2 identical over 13 bases. This CDR3 comprises 21 residues. Germline assignment: CDR1 SGDLS and CDR2 YYNGEE. The J segment lost 3 bases and the V segment lost 0 bases, leaving 15 bases of the junction unmatched.